The clone carrying this TCR beta chain has at least ten counts. Its antigen is not known. The germline V gene encodes CDR1 ENHRY and CDR2 SYGVKD. The CDR3 consists of 14 residues. J gave up 0 bases and V 6 bases, and 3 bases lay outside the gene matches. The source of the sample is a study of human T cells and chemical hapten exposure. The wider study: Largely, small differences in pooled library volume made per-sample TCR yields vary.

Study results and caveats: Once DPC sensitization occurred, TCRs above 1 in 1000 frequency showed no change.

Extraction yielded total RNA from whole blood (unfractionated). Individual cDNA molecules (in the library) carried attached unique molecular identifiers. TCRdb itself ran the 5' RACE reads through MiXCR, one entry per CDR3 protein. The table records roughly 81,000 distinct CDR3 sequences, 7.7% of them present only once. This receptor was obtained from a male donor in good health. The chain has TRBV10-3 and TRBJ1-1; 8 positions agree with TRBD1. The CDR3 region is CAIRSTGVNTEAFF. The CDR3 DNA follows: TGTGCCATCAGGTCGACAGGGGTGAACACTGAAGCTTTCTTT.